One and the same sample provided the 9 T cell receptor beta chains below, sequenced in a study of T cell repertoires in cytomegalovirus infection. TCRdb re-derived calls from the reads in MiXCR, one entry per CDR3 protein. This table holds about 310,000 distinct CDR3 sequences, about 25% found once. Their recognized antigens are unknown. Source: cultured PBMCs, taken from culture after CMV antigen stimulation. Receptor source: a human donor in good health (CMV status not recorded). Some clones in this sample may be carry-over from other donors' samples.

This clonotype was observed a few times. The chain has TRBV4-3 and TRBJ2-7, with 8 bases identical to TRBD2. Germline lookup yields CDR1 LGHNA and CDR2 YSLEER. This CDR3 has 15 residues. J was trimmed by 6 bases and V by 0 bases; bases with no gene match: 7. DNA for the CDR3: TGCGCCAGCAGCCAAGATAGGACTAGCTTTAGCGAGCAGTACTTC. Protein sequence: CASSQDRTSFSEQYF.

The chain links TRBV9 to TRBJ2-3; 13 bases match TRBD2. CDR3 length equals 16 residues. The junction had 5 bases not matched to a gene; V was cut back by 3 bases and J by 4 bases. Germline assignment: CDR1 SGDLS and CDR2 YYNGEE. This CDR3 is CASSGLAGGPPDTQYF. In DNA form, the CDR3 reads TGTGCCAGCAGCGGACTAGCGGGAGGCCCCCCAGATACGCAGTATTTT.

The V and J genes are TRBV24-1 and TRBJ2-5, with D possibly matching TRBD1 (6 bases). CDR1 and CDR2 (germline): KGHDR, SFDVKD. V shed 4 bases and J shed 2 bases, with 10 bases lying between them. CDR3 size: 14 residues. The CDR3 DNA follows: TGTGCCACCAGTGAAACCGGACAGCAAGAGACCCAGTACTTC. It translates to CATSETGQQETQYF.

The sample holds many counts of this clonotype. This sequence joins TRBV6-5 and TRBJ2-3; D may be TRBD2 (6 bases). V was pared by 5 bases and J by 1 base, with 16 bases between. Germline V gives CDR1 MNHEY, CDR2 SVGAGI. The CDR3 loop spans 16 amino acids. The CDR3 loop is CASSALGTARTDTQYF. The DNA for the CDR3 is TGTGCCAGCAGTGCCCTGGGGACTGCTCGCACAGATACGCAGTATTTT.

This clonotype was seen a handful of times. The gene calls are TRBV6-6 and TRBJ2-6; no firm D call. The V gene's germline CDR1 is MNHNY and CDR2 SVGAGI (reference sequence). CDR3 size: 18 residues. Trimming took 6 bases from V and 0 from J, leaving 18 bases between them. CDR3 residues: CASSQPTSFSSGANVLTF. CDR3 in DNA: TGTGCCAGCAGCCAACCTACATCGTTTAGCTCTGGGGCCAACGTCCTGACTTTC.

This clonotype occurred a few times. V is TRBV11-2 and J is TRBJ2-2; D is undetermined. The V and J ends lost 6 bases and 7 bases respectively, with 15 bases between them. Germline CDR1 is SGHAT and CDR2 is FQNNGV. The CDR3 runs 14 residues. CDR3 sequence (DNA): TGTGCCAGCAGTCCATATGCCGGCGGCGGGGAGCTGTTTTTT. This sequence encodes CASSPYAGGGELFF.

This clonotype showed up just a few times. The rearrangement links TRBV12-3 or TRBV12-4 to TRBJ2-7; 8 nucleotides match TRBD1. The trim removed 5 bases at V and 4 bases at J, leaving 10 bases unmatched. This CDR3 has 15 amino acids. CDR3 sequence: CASSIDGTGLYEQYF. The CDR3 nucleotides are TGTGCCAGCAGTATCGACGGGACAGGCCTTTACGAGCAGTACTTC.

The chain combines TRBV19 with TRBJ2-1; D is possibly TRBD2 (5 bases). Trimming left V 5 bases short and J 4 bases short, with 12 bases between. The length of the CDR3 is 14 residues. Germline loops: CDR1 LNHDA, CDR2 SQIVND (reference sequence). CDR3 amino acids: CASSVQRRYNEQFF. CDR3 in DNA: TGTGCCAGTAGTGTCCAGCGGAGATACAATGAGCAGTTCTTC.

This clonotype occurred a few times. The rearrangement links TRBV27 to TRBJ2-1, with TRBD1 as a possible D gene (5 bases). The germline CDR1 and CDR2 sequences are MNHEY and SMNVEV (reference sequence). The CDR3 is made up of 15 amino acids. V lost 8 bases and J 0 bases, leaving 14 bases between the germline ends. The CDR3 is CASSGQINSYNEQFF. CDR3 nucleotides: TGTGCCAGCTCAGGGCAGATCAACTCCTACAATGAGCAGTTCTTC.